The 30 T cell receptor beta chains below come from one sample, sequenced in a study of blood T cell repertoires in COVID-19. TCRdb keeps only in-frame clones here, not all; method: immunoSEQ multiplex PCR. Among about 240,000 clones listed, about four fifths were seen once. The sequenced sample was peripheral blood. The receptors shown here come from a woman in her late teens or twenties with acute or convalescent COVID-19.

The chain has TRBV9 and TRBJ1-6, with D perhaps TRBD1 (6 bases). The CDR3 has 15 amino acids. Trimming shortened V by 0 bases and J by 3 bases, and 7 bases separated the two germline ends. Germline-derived CDR1 and CDR2 are SGDLS and YYNGEE. CDR3 DNA: TGTGCCAGCAGCGTAGAGGGGGTCTATAATTCACCCCTCCACTTT. It specifies CASSVEGVYNSPLHF.

This clone was detected a few times. The rearrangement uses TRBV29-1 and TRBJ2-7; D may be TRBD1 (5 bases). V lost 4 bases and J lost 4, with 14 bases in between. Germline CDR1 and CDR2: SQVTM and ANQGSEA. The CDR3 has 13 amino acids. The CDR3 spells CSVVGQGGYEQYF. The DNA of the CDR3 is TGCAGCGTTGTTGGGCAGGGTGGTTACGAGCAGTACTTC.

The chain couples TRBV19 to TRBJ1-5; D ambiguous. Germline lookup yields CDR1 LNHDA and CDR2 SQIVND (reference sequence). V was cut by 3 bases and J by 0 bases, with 12 bases left in between. The CDR3 is 16 residues long. The DNA of the CDR3 is TGTGCCAGTAGTATGTCGGTATTAAATAGCAATCAGCCCCAGCATTTT. This sequence encodes CASSMSVLNSNQPQHF. The whole variable domain, filled in from reference TRBV19 and TRBJ1-5, reads DGGITQSPKYLFRKEGQNVTLSCEQNLNHDAMYWYRQDPGQGLRLIYYSQIVNDFQKGDIAEGYSVSREKKESFPLTVTSAQKNPTAFYLCASSMSVLNSNQPQHFGDGTRLSIL.

The rearrangement uses TRBV19 and TRBJ2-7; TRBD2 matches 12 bases. V lost 6 bases, J lost 5 bases, and 5 bases stayed unmatched. Germline-derived CDR1 and CDR2 are LNHDA and SQIVND (reference sequence). The CDR3 contains 14 residues. CDR3 loop: CASSRLAGVHEQYF. The CDR3 DNA is TGTGCCAGTAGCCGACTAGCGGGAGTTCACGAGCAGTACTTC.

On this clone: The junction does not match germline at one end; this may be a read error. The chain uses TRBV7-7 and TRBJ2-1; 13 bases are shared with TRBD2. CDR3 length equals 15 residues. Germline-derived CDR1 and CDR2 are SSHAT and FNYEAQ (reference sequence). The CDR3 is CASSSTSGRAGEQFF. The CDR3 DNA follows: TGTGCTAGCAGCTCAACTAGCGGGAGGGCCGGTGAGCAGTTCTTC.

V gene TRBV5-1 combines with J gene TRBJ1-1; tentative D call: TRBD1 (6 bases). CDR3 length: 17 residues. Trimming took off 3 bases at V and 3 bases at J, with 21 bases between the two ends. In germline, CDR1 is SGHRS, CDR2 YFSETQ. The CDR3, as DNA: TGCGCCAGCAGCTGGATACCCACCGGGACAAGGGACACTGAAGCTTTCTTT. Translation: CASSWIPTGTRDTEAFF.

J is TRBJ1-1 and V is TRBV27; a weak D match, TRBD1 (5 bases). The CDR3 is 16 residues long. The germline gives CDR1 MNHEY, CDR2 SMNVEV (reference sequence). Trimming pared 4 bases from V and 5 bases from J, leaving 20 bases between. The CDR3 is CASSYYFRGIFTEAFF. The CDR3 nucleotides are TGTGCCAGCAGTTATTACTTTAGGGGTATATTTACTGAAGCTTTCTTT.

The chain is built from TRBV7-2 and TRBJ2-7; unclear D gene. Trimming took off 1 base at V and 4 bases at J, with 14 bases between the two ends. Germline V gene data show CDR1 as SGHTA and CDR2 as FQGNSA. This CDR3 is 15 amino acids long. The CDR3 nucleotides are TGTGCCAGCAGCTTAGTACAGTATAGTCAATACGAGCAGTACTTC. This gives the protein CASSLVQYSQYEQYF. The full variable domain, completed using reference TRBV7-2 and TRBJ2-7, is GAGVSQSPSNKVTEKGKDVELRCDPISGHTALYWYRQSLGQGLEFLIYFQGNSAPDKSGLPSDRFSAERTGGSVSTLTIQRTQQEDSAVYLCASSLVQYSQYEQYFGPGTRLTVT.

The chain carries TRBV18 and TRBJ1-1; 9 positions match TRBD1. With V trimmed by 10 bases and J by 0 bases, 9 bases remained unmatched. The CDR3 has 15 amino acids. CDR1 is KGHSH and CDR2 is LQKENI in the germline V gene. DNA for the CDR3: TGTGCCACCCAAAACAGGGGGCCAATGAACACTGAAGCTTTCTTT. Translating gives CATQNRGPMNTEAFF.

DNA for the CDR3: TGCGCCAGCAGCCCCAGGGTATTTACAGATACGCAGTATTTT. Its protein is CASSPRVFTDTQYF. The chain uses TRBV4-3 and TRBJ2-3, with D possibly matching TRBD1 (5 bases). Trimming pared 4 bases from V and 3 bases from J, leaving 11 bases between. Germline CDR1 LGHNA, CDR2 YSLEER. The CDR3 sequence is 14 residues long.

This clone has only one observation. The chain uses TRBV7-9 and TRBJ1-4; possibly TRBD1 for D (5 bases). The V end was cut by 1 base, the J end by 5 bases, with 11 bases between. CDR1 is SEHNR, CDR2 FQNEAQ, per germline (reference sequence). The CDR3 spans 15 residues. The CDR3 spells CASSLVLDNNEKLFF. The CDR3 DNA reads TGTGCCAGCAGCTTAGTTCTGGACAACAATGAAAAACTGTTTTTT.

The gene calls are TRBV7-9 and TRBJ1-1; D perhaps matches TRBD1 (6 bases). The CDR3 runs 14 residues. Germline CDR1 SEHNR, CDR2 FQNEAQ (reference sequence). The V gene lost 1 base and the J gene lost 4 bases, with 10 bases spanning the gap. CDR3 amino acids: CASSLGQTGTEAFF. DNA for the CDR3: TGTGCCAGCAGCTTAGGTCAGACAGGCACTGAAGCTTTCTTT.

The chain has TRBV27 and TRBJ2-7; 7 nucleotides line up with TRBD1. V was clipped by 6 bases and J by 5 bases; unmatched bases: 10. This CDR3 has 14 amino acids. CDR1 MNHEY and CDR2 SMNVEV come from the germline V gene (reference sequence). DNA of the CDR3: TGTGCCAGCAGAAAAGACAGGGTAGTCCACGAGCAGTACTTC. It translates to CASRKDRVVHEQYF.

This sequence joins TRBV6-4 and TRBJ2-1; 10 bases match TRBD2. The CDR3 sequence is 14 residues long. The V and J ends lost 10 bases and 7 bases, in that order; junction bases with no gene match: 10. Germline CDR1 and CDR2: MRHNA and SNTAGT. This chain's CDR3 is CATRAGGPSNEQFF. CDR3 in DNA: TGTGCCACCCGAGCGGGAGGGCCCTCTAATGAGCAGTTCTTC.

This chain connects TRBV28 to TRBJ1-5, with 8 bases aligning to TRBD1. The ends lost 3 bases at V and 5 bases at J; junction bases unmatched: 6. CDR3 length: 15 residues. Germline V gene lookup returns CDR1 MDHEN and CDR2 SYDVKM. CDR3 protein: CASSFLRGHHQPQHF. CDR3 DNA sequence: TGTGCCAGCAGTTTTCTCAGGGGGCATCATCAGCCCCAGCATTTT.

The chain employs TRBV15 and TRBJ2-3; D is unresolved. The CDR3 totals 15 residues. V was cut by 0 bases and J by 7 bases, with 14 bases left in between. Germline assignment: CDR1 LNHNV and CDR2 YYDKDF (reference sequence). CDR3 DNA sequence: TGTGCCACCAGCAGAGATCTGACTTCACCCCATACGCAGTATTTT. It specifies CATSRDLTSPHTQYF.

The genes are TRBV7-2 and TRBJ2-3; possibly TRBD2 for D (5 bases). V was shortened by 3 bases and J by 2 bases, with 12 bases between the two germline ends. Germline V CDR1 and CDR2: SGHTA, FQGNSA. There are 15 residues in the CDR3. CDR3 sequence: CASSFGVLHTDTQYF. The CDR3 nucleotides are TGTGCCAGCAGCTTCGGGGTACTCCACACAGATACGCAGTATTTT.

The chain links TRBV3-1 (or the pseudogene TRBV3-2) to TRBJ1-2, with TRBD1 matching over 12 bases. Looked up from germline, CDR1 is LGHDT and CDR2 is YNNKEL (reference sequence). This CDR3 contains 17 residues. With 4 bases clipped from V and 2 bases from J, the junction kept 8 bases outside the gene matches. CDR3 DNA: TGTGCCAGCAGCCCCCGGGACAGGGGGCGCCTAAACTATGGCTACACCTTC. It encodes CASSPRDRGRLNYGYTF.

This clone appeared a few times. This chain links TRBV18 with TRBJ2-7; tentative D call: TRBD1 (6 bases). This CDR3 has 13 residues. Germline V gene sequence: CDR1 KGHSH, CDR2 LQKENI. Between the trimmed V and J ends, which lost 3 bases and 6 bases, there was a span of 12 bases. CDR3 loop: CASSPKQGIEQYF. CDR3 DNA: TGTGCCAGCTCACCTAAACAGGGCATCGAGCAGTACTTC.

The rearrangement uses TRBV28 and TRBJ1-1; the D gene is possibly TRBD1 (6 bases). CDR3 size: 15 residues. Per the germline V gene, CDR1 is MDHEN and CDR2 is SYDVKM. Trimming removed 8 bases from V and 5 bases from J, with 21 bases in between. DNA of the CDR3: TGTGCCAGCGGGTCAAGGGCAGGGGTGGTTACTGAAGCTTTCTTT. It translates to CASGSRAGVVTEAFF.

The chain couples TRBV7-8 to TRBJ2-7; 11 bases agree with TRBD1. The CDR3 length is 16 residues. Germline assignment: CDR1 SGHVS and CDR2 FQNEAQ. The V segment lost 0 bases and the J segment 3 bases; nucleotides outside the gene matches: 4. Here the CDR3 DNA reads TGTGCCAGCAGCTTAGCTTCCGGGACAGGGGGCTACGAGCAGTACTTC. Translated: CASSLASGTGGYEQYF.

The J gene is TRBJ2-7, the V gene TRBV12-3 or TRBV12-4, with a weak D call TRBD1 (6 bases). The CDR3 is made up of 13 amino acids. V dropped 7 bases and J dropped 1 base, with 11 bases sitting between them. As DNA, the CDR3 is TGTGCCAGCACTCCGACAGGATCCTACGAGCAGTACTTC. Its translation: CASTPTGSYEQYF.

This clone turned up a few times. The chain is built from TRBV29-1 and TRBJ1-1; D unclear. CDR3 size: 13 residues. The V and J ends lost 1 base and 5 bases respectively, with 11 bases between them. Germline V gene lookup returns CDR1 SQVTM and CDR2 ANQGSEA. CDR3 amino acids: CSVEGSGGTEAFF. For the CDR3, the DNA is TGCAGCGTTGAAGGTTCCGGCGGGACTGAAGCTTTCTTT.

The gene calls are TRBV19 and TRBJ2-7, with D possibly matching TRBD1 (6 bases). CDR1 is LNHDA and CDR2 is SQIVND in the germline V gene (reference sequence). Trimming shortened V by 3 bases and J by 0 bases, and 12 bases separated the two germline ends. The CDR3 has 15 amino acids. The chain's CDR3 is CASSIEAGASYEQYF. The CDR3, as DNA: TGTGCCAGTAGTATCGAGGCAGGGGCCTCCTACGAGCAGTACTTC.

This sequence joins TRBV6-1 and TRBJ2-7; TRBD2 might be the D (5 bases). The CDR3 extends over 12 amino acids. CDR1 is MNHNS and CDR2 is SASEGT in the germline V gene. The V end was cut by 5 bases, the J end by 0 bases, with 5 bases between. The CDR3 DNA follows: TGTGCCAGCAGTCGGGACTCCTACGAGCAGTACTTC. It yields the protein CASSRDSYEQYF.

The chain is built from TRBV5-1 and TRBJ2-1, with 11 bases identical to TRBD2. Germline V CDR1 and CDR2: SGHRS, YFSETQ. J gave up 8 bases and V 7 bases, and 14 bases lay outside the gene matches. This CDR3 comprises 16 residues. DNA for the CDR3: TGCGCCAGCGCACCAACACTAGCGGGAGCGTTCGATGAGCAGTTCTTC. Its translation: CASAPTLAGAFDEQFF.

The gene calls are TRBV10-3 and TRBJ1-2, with TRBD1 as a possible D gene (5 bases). The CDR3 is made up of 13 amino acids. V dropped 6 bases and J dropped 8 bases, with 16 bases sitting between them. The germline gives CDR1 ENHRY, CDR2 SYGVKD. The CDR3 is CAIREQDNGGYTF. The CDR3, as DNA: TGTGCCATCAGGGAACAGGACAACGGAGGCTACACCTTC.

This clone was seen many times. J is TRBJ2-7 and V is TRBV6-5; 9 bases line up with TRBD2. V shed 7 bases and J 6 bases; nucleotides not matched to a gene: 4. CDR1 MNHEY and CDR2 SVGAGI come from the germline V gene. This CDR3 region has 12 residues. CDR3 sequence (DNA): TGTGCCAGCACCCTGACTAGCGGCGAGCAGTACTTC. This translates into CASTLTSGEQYF.

This clone was seen only a few times. V is TRBV29-1 and J is TRBJ1-2; D uncertain. CDR3 length equals 13 residues. The germline CDR1 and CDR2 sequences are SQVTM and ANQGSEA. Trimming pared 1 base from V and 4 bases from J, leaving 10 bases between. The CDR3 loop is CSVEVVGFYGYTF. The DNA of the CDR3 is TGCAGCGTTGAAGTCGTTGGCTTCTATGGCTACACCTTC.

The chain is built from TRBV5-6 and TRBJ2-3; 8 bases agree with TRBD2. The CDR3 is 15 residues long. The trim removed 0 bases at V and 5 bases at J, leaving 5 bases unmatched. Germline CDR1 and CDR2: SGHDT and YYEEEE. The CDR3 region is CASSLATAGVDTQYF. For the CDR3, the DNA is TGTGCCAGCAGCTTGGCCACAGCGGGGGTAGATACGCAGTATTTT.